These 3 T cell receptor beta chains were all obtained from the same sample, sequenced in a study of blood T cells in healthy people across ages. Using a J-beta primer mix together with a sample-barcoded 5' primer, a second PCR was run for about 7 to 12 cycles. TCRdb processed the 5' RACE reads anew with MiXCR; each CDR3 protein has one entry. The profile covers 1.5 million to 2 million distinct CDR3 sequences, with 40% to 55% appearing a single time and approximately 2.1% taken by the ten largest. Sequencing used blood. The receptors shown here come from a woman in her thirties or forties in good health.

The chain has TRBV5-1 and TRBJ2-5, with 8 bases identical to TRBD1. The CDR3 has 17 residues. The ends lost 4 bases at V and 1 base at J; junction bases unmatched: 12. Germline V lookup: CDR1 SGHRS, CDR2 YFSETQ. CDR3 bases: TGCGCCAGCAGCCTGGGGACAGGAGGCTCTATCCAAGAGACCCAGTACTTC. Amino acid sequence: CASSLGTGGSIQETQYF.

The chain is built from TRBV9 and TRBJ2-1; D possibly corresponds to TRBD2 (6 bases). The ends were cut back, 4 bases at V and 8 bases at J, with 19 bases in the middle. The CDR3 sequence is 15 residues long. CDR1 SGDLS and CDR2 YYNGEE come from the germline V gene. The CDR3 region is CASSTSNRGWHEQFF. In DNA form, the CDR3 reads TGTGCCAGCAGCACCTCTAACCGGGGGTGGCATGAGCAGTTCTTC.

This clonotype was detected only a few times. This chain links TRBV12-3 or TRBV12-4 with TRBJ2-7, with 9 bases fitting TRBD1. With the DNA end fitting TRBJ2-5 better, the J assignment may be wrong. This CDR3 has 15 residues. The CDR3 here is CASSFGDRVSETQYF. The CDR3 DNA reads TGTGCCAGCAGTTTCGGGGACAGGGTTTCCGAGACCCAGTACTTC.